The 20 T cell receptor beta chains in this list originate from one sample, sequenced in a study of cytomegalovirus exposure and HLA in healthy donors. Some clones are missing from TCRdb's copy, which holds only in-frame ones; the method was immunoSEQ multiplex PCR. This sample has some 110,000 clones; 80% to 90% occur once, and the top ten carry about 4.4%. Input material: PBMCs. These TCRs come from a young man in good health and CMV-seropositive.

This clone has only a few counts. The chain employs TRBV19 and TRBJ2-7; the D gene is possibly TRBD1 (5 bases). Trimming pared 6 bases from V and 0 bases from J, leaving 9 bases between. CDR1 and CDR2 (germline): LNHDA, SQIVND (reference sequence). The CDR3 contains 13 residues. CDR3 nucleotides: TGTGCCAGTAGAGGACAAGGCTCCTACGAGCAGTACTTC. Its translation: CASRGQGSYEQYF.

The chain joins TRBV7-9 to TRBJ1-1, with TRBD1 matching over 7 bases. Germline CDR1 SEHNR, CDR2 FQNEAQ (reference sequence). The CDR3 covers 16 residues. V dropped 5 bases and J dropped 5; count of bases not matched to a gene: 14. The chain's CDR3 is CASSILSQGVRTEAFF. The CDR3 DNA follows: TGTGCCAGCAGCATACTTAGCCAGGGGGTACGGACTGAAGCTTTCTTT.

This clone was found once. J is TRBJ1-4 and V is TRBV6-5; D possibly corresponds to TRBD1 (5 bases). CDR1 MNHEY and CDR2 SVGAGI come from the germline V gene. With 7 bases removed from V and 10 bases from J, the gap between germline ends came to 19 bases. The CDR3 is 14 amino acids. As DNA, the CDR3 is TGTGCCAGCACCTCGACAGAGCCGCTAGGAAAACTGTTTTTT. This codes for CASTSTEPLGKLFF.

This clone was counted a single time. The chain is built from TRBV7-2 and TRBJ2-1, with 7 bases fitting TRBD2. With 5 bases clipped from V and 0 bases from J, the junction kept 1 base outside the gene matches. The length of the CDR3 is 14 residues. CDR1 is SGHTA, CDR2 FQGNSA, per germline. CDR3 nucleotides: TGTGCCAGCAGCCGGGAGGTCTCCTACAATGAGCAGTTCTTC. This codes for CASSREVSYNEQFF.

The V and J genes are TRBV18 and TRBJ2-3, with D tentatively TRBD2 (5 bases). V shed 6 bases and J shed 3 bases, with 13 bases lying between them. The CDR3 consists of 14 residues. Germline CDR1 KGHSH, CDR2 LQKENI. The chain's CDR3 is CASSERGITDTQYF. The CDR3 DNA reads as TGTGCCAGCTCCGAGAGAGGGATTACAGATACGCAGTATTTT.

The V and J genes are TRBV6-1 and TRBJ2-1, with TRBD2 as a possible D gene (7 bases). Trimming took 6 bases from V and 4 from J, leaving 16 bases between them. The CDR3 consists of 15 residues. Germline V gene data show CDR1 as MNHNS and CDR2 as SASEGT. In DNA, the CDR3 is TGTGCCAGCAGGGAGGGAGGGGGTGGATACAATGAGCAGTTCTTC. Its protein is CASREGGGGYNEQFF.

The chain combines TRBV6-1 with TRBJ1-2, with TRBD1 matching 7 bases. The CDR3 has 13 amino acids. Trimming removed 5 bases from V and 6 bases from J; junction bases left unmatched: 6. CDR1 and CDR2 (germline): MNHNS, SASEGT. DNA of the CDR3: TGTGCCAGCAGTTTGACAGGGTCGAATGGCTACACCTTC. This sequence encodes CASSLTGSNGYTF.

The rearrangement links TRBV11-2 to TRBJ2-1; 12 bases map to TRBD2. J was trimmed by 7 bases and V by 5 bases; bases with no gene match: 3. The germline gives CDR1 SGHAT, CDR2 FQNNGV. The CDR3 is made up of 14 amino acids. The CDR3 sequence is CASSTLAGGNEQFF. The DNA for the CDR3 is TGTGCCAGCAGCACTCTAGCGGGGGGGAATGAGCAGTTCTTC.

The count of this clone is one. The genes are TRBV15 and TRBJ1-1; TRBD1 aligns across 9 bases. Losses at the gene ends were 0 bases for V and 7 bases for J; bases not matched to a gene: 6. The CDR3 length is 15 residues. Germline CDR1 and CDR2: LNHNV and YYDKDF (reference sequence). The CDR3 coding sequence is TGTGCCACCAGCAGAGATAGGGGACAGGGATTTGAAGCTTTCTTT. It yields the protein CATSRDRGQGFEAFF.

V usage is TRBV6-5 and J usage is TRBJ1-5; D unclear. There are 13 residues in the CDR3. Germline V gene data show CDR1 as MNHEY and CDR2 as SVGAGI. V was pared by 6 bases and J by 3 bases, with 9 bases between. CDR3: CASSHRDNQPQHF. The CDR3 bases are TGTGCCAGCAGCCACCGGGACAATCAGCCCCAGCATTTT.

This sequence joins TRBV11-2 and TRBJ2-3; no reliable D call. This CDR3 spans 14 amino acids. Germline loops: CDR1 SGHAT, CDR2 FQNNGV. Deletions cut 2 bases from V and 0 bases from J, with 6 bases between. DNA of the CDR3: TGTGCCAGCAGCTTACAGGTTAGCACAGATACGCAGTATTTT. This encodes CASSLQVSTDTQYF. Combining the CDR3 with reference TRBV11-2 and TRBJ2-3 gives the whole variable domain EAGVAQSPRYKIIEKRQSVAFWCNPISGHATLYWYQQILGQGPKLLIQFQNNGVVDDSQLPKDRFSAERLKGVDSTLKIQPAKLEDSAVYLCASSLQVSTDTQYFGPGTRLTVL.

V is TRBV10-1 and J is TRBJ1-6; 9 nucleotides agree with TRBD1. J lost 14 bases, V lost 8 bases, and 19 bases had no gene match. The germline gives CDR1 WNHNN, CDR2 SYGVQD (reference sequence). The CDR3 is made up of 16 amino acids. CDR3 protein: CASSLGTGTGPLALHF. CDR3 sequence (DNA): TGCGCCAGCTCGCTAGGGACCGGGACAGGGCCCCTGGCCCTCCACTTT.

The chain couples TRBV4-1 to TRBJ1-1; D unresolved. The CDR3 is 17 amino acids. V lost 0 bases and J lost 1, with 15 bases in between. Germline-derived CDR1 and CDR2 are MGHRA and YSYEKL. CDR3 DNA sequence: TGCGCCAGCAGCCAAGATTCGACTAGAGGGTCGAACACTGAAGCTTTCTTT. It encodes CASSQDSTRGSNTEAFF.

CDR3 loop: CASSALQGRQPQHF. In DNA form, the CDR3 reads TGTGCCAGCAGTGCCCTACAGGGCCGTCAGCCCCAGCATTTT. The chain recombines TRBV28 with TRBJ1-5; D possibly corresponds to TRBD1 (6 bases). CDR3 length: 14 residues. Germline V lookup: CDR1 MDHEN, CDR2 SYDVKM. V lost 5 bases and J 6 bases, leaving 14 bases between the germline ends.

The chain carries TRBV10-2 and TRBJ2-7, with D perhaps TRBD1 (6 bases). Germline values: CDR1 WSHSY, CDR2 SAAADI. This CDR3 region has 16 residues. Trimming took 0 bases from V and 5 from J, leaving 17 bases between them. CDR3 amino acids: CASSESRRTEWDEQYF. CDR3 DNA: TGCGCCAGCAGTGAGTCGAGGAGGACAGAATGGGACGAGCAGTACTTC.

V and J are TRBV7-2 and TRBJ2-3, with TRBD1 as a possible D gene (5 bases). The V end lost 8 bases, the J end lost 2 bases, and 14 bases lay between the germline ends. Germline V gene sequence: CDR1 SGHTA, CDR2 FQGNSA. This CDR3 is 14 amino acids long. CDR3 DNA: TGTGCCAGCTCACAAGGGGCCACCACAGATACGCAGTATTTT. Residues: CASSQGATTDTQYF.

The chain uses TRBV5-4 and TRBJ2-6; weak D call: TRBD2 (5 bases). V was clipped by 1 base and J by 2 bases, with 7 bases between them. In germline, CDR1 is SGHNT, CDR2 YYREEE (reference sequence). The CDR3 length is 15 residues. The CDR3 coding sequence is TGTGCCAGCAGCTTGTTCGGGACTGGGGCCAACGTCCTGACTTTC. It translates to CASSLFGTGANVLTF.

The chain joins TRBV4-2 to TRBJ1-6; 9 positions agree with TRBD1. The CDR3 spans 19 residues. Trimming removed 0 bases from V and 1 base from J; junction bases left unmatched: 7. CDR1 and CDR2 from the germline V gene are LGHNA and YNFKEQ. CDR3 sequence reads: CASSQDPGTGNSYNSPLHF. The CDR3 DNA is TGTGCCAGCAGCCAAGATCCCGGGACAGGGAATTCCTATAATTCACCCCTCCACTTT.

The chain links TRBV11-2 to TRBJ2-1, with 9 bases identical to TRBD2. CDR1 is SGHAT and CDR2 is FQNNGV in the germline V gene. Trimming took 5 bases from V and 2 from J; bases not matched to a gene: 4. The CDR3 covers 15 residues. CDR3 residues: CASSLKRGAYNEQFF. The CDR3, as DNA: TGTGCCAGCAGCCTCAAGCGGGGGGCCTACAATGAGCAGTTCTTC.

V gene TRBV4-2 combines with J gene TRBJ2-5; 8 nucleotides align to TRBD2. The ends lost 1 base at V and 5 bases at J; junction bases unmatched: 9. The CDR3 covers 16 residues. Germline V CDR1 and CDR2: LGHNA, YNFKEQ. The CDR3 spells CASSQGGGLGLETQYF. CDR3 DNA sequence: TGTGCCAGCAGCCAAGGGGGGGGACTAGGGTTGGAGACCCAGTACTTC.